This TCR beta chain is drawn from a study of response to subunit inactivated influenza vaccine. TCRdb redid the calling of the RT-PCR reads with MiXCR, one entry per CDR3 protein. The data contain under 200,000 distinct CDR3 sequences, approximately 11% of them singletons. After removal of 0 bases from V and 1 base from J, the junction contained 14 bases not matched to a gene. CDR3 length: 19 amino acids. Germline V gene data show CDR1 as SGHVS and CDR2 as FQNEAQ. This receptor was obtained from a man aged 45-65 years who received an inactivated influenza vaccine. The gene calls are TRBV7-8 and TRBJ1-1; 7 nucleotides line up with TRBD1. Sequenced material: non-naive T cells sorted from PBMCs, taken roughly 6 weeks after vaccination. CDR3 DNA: TGTGCCAGCAGCTTAGCGTCTATCCTATCCTGGACAGGGAACACTGAAGCTTTCTTT. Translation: CASSLASILSWTGNTEAFF.